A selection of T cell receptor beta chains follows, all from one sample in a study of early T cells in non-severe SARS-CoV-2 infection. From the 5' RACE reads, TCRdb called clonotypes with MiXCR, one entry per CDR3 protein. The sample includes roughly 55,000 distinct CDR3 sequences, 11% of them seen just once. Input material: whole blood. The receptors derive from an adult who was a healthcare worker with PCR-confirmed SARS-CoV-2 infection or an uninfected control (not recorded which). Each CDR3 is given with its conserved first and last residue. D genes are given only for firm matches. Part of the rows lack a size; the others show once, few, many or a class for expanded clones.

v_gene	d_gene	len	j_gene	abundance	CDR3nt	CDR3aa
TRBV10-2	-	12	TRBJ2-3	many	TGCGCCAGCGGAAGGGGCACAGATACGCAGTATTTT	CASGRGTDTQYF
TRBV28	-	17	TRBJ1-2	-	TGTGCCAGCAGTTTGAGCCAGGGCAGGACCACTAACTATGGCTACACCTTC	CASSLSQGRTTNYGYTF
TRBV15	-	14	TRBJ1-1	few	TGTGCCACCAGCAGAGGGGACGTAAACACTGAAGCTTTCTTT	CATSRGDVNTEAFF
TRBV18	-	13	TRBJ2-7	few	TGTGCCAGCTCACCAGGGATCGACTACGAGCAGTACTTC	CASSPGIDYEQYF
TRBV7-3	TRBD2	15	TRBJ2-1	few	TGTGCCAGCAGCTTAACCTCCCAGCGGGAGAATGAGCAGTTCTTC	CASSLTSQRENEQFF
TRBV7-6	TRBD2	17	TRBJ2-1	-	TGTGCCAGCAGCTTAGTAGCCGGGACTAGTTTCTACAATGAGCAGTTCTTC	CASSLVAGTSFYNEQFF
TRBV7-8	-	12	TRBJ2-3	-	TGTGCCAGCAGCTCCACCACAGATACGCAGTATTTT	CASSSTTDTQYF
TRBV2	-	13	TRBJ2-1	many	TGTGCCAGCAGTGAAAGGGGGTACAATGAGCAGTTCTTC	CASSERGYNEQFF
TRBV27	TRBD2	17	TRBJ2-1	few	TGTGCCAGCAGCCCCGGTGGTGGCGGGAGCTCCTACAATGAGCAGTTCTTC	CASSPGGGGSSYNEQFF
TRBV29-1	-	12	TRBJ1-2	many	TGCAGCGTCGCCTTGAAGCCCTATGGCTACACCTTC	CSVALKPYGYTF
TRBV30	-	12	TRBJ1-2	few	TGTGCCTGGAGTTATGGCCTTAATGGCTACACCTTC	CAWSYGLNGYTF
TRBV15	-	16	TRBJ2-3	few	TGTGCCACCAGCAGGGTACAGGGCTTGGACACAGATACGCAGTATTTT	CATSRVQGLDTDTQYF
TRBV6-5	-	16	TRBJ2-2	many	TGTGCCAGCAGTTACTCGAAACAGGCTAACACCGGGGAGCTGTTTTTT	CASSYSKQANTGELFF
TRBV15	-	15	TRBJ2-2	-	TGTGCCACCAGCAGAGATCGGACGGTCTCCGGGGAGCTGTTTTTT	CATSRDRTVSGELFF
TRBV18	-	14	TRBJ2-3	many	TGTGCCAGCTCACGAGGGGCTAGCACAGATACGCAGTATTTT	CASSRGASTDTQYF
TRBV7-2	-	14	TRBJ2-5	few	TGTGCCAGCAGCTTAGAAGGAGGACCTGGGACCCAGTACTTC	CASSLEGGPGTQYF
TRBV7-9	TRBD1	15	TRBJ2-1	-	TGTGCCAGCAGCTTGGACAGGGGGCCTGGAAATGAGCAGTTGTTC	CASSLDRGPGNEQLF
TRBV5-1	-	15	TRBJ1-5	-	TGCGCCAGCAGCTTGGAGGACAGCCGCAATCAGCCCCAGCATTTT	CASSLEDSRNQPQHF
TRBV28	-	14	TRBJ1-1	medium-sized	TGTGCCAGCAGTTTATGGGTTGGTGGTACTGAAGCTTTCTTT	CASSLWVGGTEAFF
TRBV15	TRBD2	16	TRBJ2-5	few	TGTGCCACCAGCAGATCACCGGGACTAGCGCAAGAGACCCAGTACTTC	CATSRSPGLAQETQYF
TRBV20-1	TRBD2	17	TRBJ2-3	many	TGCAGTGCTAGAGGACTCAGCGGGGGGGCCGGGACAGATACGCAGTATTTT	CSARGLSGGAGTDTQYF
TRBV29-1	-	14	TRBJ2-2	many	TGCAGCGCCGAGGACATTTCGAACACCGGGGAGCTGTTTTTT	CSAEDISNTGELFF
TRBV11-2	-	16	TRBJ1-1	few	TGTGCCAGCAGCGCGGATTCAGGGAATTCGAACACTGAAGCTTTCTTT	CASSADSGNSNTEAFF
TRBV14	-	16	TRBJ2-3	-	TGTGCCAGCAGCCCGTCCCCCGCCGAAAGGACAGATACGCAGTATTTT	CASSPSPAERTDTQYF
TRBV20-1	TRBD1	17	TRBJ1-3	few	TGCAGTGCGCAGCCGGGACAGGCAACGAGCTCTGGAAACACCATATATTTT	CSAQPGQATSSGNTIYF
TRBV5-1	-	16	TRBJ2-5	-	TGCGCCAGCAGCTTTGGGACGGCTAAACCGAAAGAGACCCAGTACTTC	CASSFGTAKPKETQYF
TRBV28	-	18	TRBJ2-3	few	TGTGCCAGCAGTTTAGGCCCCACGAAGAGTCTACGCACAGATACGCAGTATTTT	CASSLGPTKSLRTDTQYF
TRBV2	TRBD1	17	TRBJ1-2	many	TGTGCCAGCAGTGACGACAGGGGGGCCTATATCGGCTATGGCTACACCTTC	CASSDDRGAYIGYGYTF
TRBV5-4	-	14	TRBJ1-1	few	TGTGCCAGCAGCTGGGAGAGAATGAACACTGAAGCTTTCTTT	CASSWERMNTEAFF
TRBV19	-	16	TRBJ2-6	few	TGTGCCAGTAGTATATTGACCCCTCCTGGGGCCAACGTCCTGACTTTC	CASSILTPPGANVLTF
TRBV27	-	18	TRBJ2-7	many	TGTGCCAGTACCACCCTCTCGCTTGGGACTCCCCTTCCCTCCGAGCAGTACTTC	CASTTLSLGTPLPSEQYF
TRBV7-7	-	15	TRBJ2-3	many	TGTGCCAGCAGCCCGGACTGCGATGACACAGATACGCAGTATTTT	CASSPDCDDTDTQYF
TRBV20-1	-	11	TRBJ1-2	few	TGCAGTGCCGTCATTCCCGGGACCTGGGCCTTC	CSAVIPGTWAF
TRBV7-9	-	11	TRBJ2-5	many	TGTGCCAGCAGCTCTTCTCAGACCCAGTACTTC	CASSSSQTQYF
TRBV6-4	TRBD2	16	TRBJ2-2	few	TGTGCCAGCACTCGACTAGCGGGGGGAAACACCGGGGAGCTGTTTTTT	CASTRLAGGNTGELFF
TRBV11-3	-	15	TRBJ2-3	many	TGTGCCAGCAGCTTAGGAGGCCTGACCACAGATACGCAGTATTTT	CASSLGGLTTDTQYF
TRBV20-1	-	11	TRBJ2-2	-	TGCAGTGCTAGAGAGGGAGGGGAGCTGTTTTTT	CSAREGGELFF
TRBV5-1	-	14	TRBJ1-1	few	TGCGCCAGCAGCGGGGGCGCGGGAATCACTGAAGCTTTCTTT	CASSGGAGITEAFF
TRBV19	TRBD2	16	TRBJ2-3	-	TGTGCCAGTACCACAGGACTAGCGGGGGGCGCAGATACGCAGTATTTT	CASTTGLAGGADTQYF
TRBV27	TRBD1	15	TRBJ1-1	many	TGTGCCAGCAGTTTATGGACAGGGGGGAACACTGAAGCTTTCTTT	CASSLWTGGNTEAFF
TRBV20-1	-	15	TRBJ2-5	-	TGCAGTGCTAGCGGCCGGACAGTACGCCAAGAGACCCAGTACTTC	CSASGRTVRQETQYF
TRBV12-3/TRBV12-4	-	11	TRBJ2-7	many	TGTGCCAGCAGTTCAGTCTACGAGCAGTACTTC	CASSSVYEQYF
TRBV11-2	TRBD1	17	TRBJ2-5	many	TGTGCCAGCAGCTTTTCTCTAAGCAGGGGGCGCCGAGAGACCCAGTACTTC	CASSFSLSRGRRETQYF
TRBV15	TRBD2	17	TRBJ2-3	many	TGTGCCACCAGCAGAGTAGCTAGCGGGGCTCCCACAGATACGCAGTATTTT	CATSRVASGAPTDTQYF
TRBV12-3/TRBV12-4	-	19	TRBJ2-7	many	TGTGCCAGCAGTTTCTTTCTGGTGCCTTCTTCTAGCGTGACCTACGAGCAGTACTTC	CASSFFLVPSSSVTYEQYF
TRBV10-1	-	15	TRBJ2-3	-	TGCGCCAGCAGTGGCGGAGGTCGCCCCACAGATACGCAGTATTTT	CASSGGGRPTDTQYF
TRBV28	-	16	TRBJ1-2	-	TGTGCCAGCAGTTTTGGTGGGGGGCGGTCTACGGGAGGCTACACCTTC	CASSFGGGRSTGGYTF
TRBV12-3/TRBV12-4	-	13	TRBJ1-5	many	TGTGCCAGCAGTTTAAGGATGGATCAGCCCCAGCATTTT	CASSLRMDQPQHF
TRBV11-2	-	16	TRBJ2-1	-	TGTGCCAGCAGCTTAGCCCTCCGGAGCTCCTACAATGAGCAGTTCTTC	CASSLALRSSYNEQFF
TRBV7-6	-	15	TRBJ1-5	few	TGTGCCAGCAGCTTAAGTCCAGGTTTTAATCAGCCCCAGCATTTT	CASSLSPGFNQPQHF
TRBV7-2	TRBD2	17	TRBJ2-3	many	TGTGCCAGCAGCTGGGGACTAGCGGGAAGTGCTAGAGATACGCAGTATTTT	CASSWGLAGSARDTQYF
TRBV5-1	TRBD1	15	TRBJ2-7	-	TGCGCCAGCAGCTTGGAGACAGGGGGCTTCTACGAGCAGTACTTC	CASSLETGGFYEQYF
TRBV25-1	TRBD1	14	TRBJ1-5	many	TGTGCCAGCCAGGGACAGGGGTTCAATCAGCCCCAGCATTTT	CASQGQGFNQPQHF
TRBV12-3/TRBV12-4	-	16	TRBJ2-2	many	TGTGCCAGCAGTTTAGTGCACGGACTGAACACCGGGGAGCTGTTTTTT	CASSLVHGLNTGELFF